This TCR beta chain is drawn from a study of cytomegalovirus exposure and HLA in healthy donors. Overall study results and limits: The productive fraction for most TCR beta V segments was about 87% or about 30% in an earlier analysis. Later genetic work tied a missense DCLRE1C variant to beta-chain V and J trimming. The investigators catalogued some 150 TCR beta chains as cytomegalovirus-associated.

Concerning this clone itself: Antigen specificity is unknown.

The V end lost 5 bases, the J end lost 3 bases, and 22 bases lay between the germline ends. Per the germline V gene, CDR1 is SGHVS and CDR2 is FQNEAQ. The CDR3 is made up of 18 amino acids. The PCR employed 60 Vbeta primers together with 13 Jbeta primers. Libraries were prepared by immunoSEQ multiplex PCR; TCRdb keeps only in-frame clonotypes and omits some of them. The sample's table shows more than 45,000 clones. The chain carries TRBV7-8 and TRBJ1-4; D is perhaps TRBD1 (5 bases). Sequenced sample: PBMCs. The receptor's source is a male donor in good health and CMV-seronegative. CDR3 residues: CASSPRGGKGWANEKLFF. The CDR3 DNA reads TGTGCCAGCAGCCCCCGGGGGGGTAAAGGATGGGCTAATGAAAAACTGTTTTTT.